The rows below give T cell receptor beta chains drawn from one sample of a study of T-cell memory formation after mild COVID-19. TCRdb itself ran the 5' RACE reads through MiXCR, one entry per CDR3 protein. The sample has 300,000 to 400,000 distinct CDR3 sequences; roughly 20% are singletons. The sequencing sample was made of PBMCs or a T cell subset sorted from them (not recorded which). The receptors here all came from an adult woman who had mild COVID-19 (a few samples of this study predate the infection). Cell type and time point are not known. Each CDR3 is given with its conserved first and last residue. The D gene is left open where the match is weak. Where a row states a size, it is once, few, many or the class of an expanded clone; other rows omit it.

J gene: TRBJ2-2
D gene: .
CDR3 length: 13
V gene: TRBV3-1
clone size: .
CDR3 DNA: TGTGCCAGCGCTCTTTTGAACACCGGGGAGCTGTTTTTT
CDR3 protein: CASALLNTGELFF

J gene: TRBJ1-5
D gene: .
CDR3 length: 12
V gene: TRBV12-3/TRBV12-4
clone size: few
CDR3 DNA: TGTGCCAGCAGTCTTGGTCCTCAGCCCCAGCATTTT
CDR3 protein: CASSLGPQPQHF

J gene: TRBJ2-1
D gene: TRBD2
CDR3 length: 17
V gene: TRBV4-3
clone size: .
CDR3 DNA: TGCGCCAGCAGCCAAGATCTGGCTAGCGGGGTTATCAATGAGCAGTTCTTC
CDR3 protein: CASSQDLASGVINEQFF

J gene: TRBJ2-5
D gene: .
CDR3 length: 13
V gene: TRBV18
clone size: .
CDR3 DNA: TGTGCCAGCTCACCAACAGAACAAGAGACCCAGTACTTC
CDR3 protein: CASSPTEQETQYF

J gene: TRBJ1-2
D gene: .
CDR3 length: 14
V gene: TRBV4-3
clone size: .
CDR3 DNA: TGCGCCAGCAGCCAGTCGGACGGAGGCTATGGCTACACCTTC
CDR3 protein: CASSQSDGGYGYTF

J gene: TRBJ2-1
D gene: .
CDR3 length: 11
V gene: TRBV12-3/TRBV12-4
clone size: many
CDR3 DNA: TGTGCCAGCAGTTTAGACTGGGTGCAGTTCTTC
CDR3 protein: CASSLDWVQFF

J gene: TRBJ2-7
D gene: TRBD2
CDR3 length: 14
V gene: TRBV12-3/TRBV12-4
clone size: few
CDR3 DNA: TGTGCCAGCACCCCGGGGGGTCCGGCGCGGGAGCAGTACTTC
CDR3 protein: CASTPGGPAREQYF

J gene: TRBJ2-5
D gene: .
CDR3 length: 12
V gene: TRBV11-2
clone size: .
CDR3 DNA: TGTGCCAGCAGCTTCGGACCCGAGACCCAGTACTTC
CDR3 protein: CASSFGPETQYF

J gene: TRBJ2-2
D gene: .
CDR3 length: 15
V gene: TRBV6-5
clone size: .
CDR3 DNA: TGTGCCAGCAGTTTTCGACCAGCGAACACCGGGGAGCTGTTTTTT
CDR3 protein: CASSFRPANTGELFF

J gene: TRBJ1-5
D gene: .
CDR3 length: 16
V gene: TRBV24-1
clone size: many
CDR3 DNA: TGTGCCACCAGTGATTCAGGTGACCCTCAGAATCAGCCCCAGCATTTT
CDR3 protein: CATSDSGDPQNQPQHF

J gene: TRBJ2-2
D gene: TRBD2
CDR3 length: 14
V gene: TRBV12-3/TRBV12-4
clone size: few
CDR3 DNA: TGTGCCAGCAGAACTCTCGGGGGGGCCGGGGAGCTGTTTTTT
CDR3 protein: CASRTLGGAGELFF

J gene: TRBJ1-4
D gene: .
CDR3 length: 13
V gene: TRBV30
clone size: .
CDR3 DNA: TGTGCCTGGAGCGGGACGTGGTGGGAAAAACTGTTTTTT
CDR3 protein: CAWSGTWWEKLFF

J gene: TRBJ2-3
D gene: .
CDR3 length: 14
V gene: TRBV7-3
clone size: .
CDR3 DNA: TGTGCCAGCAGCCCCGACCCCCACACAGATACGCAGTATTTT
CDR3 protein: CASSPDPHTDTQYF

J gene: TRBJ2-5
D gene: .
CDR3 length: 14
V gene: TRBV5-1
clone size: many
CDR3 DNA: TGTGCCAGCAGCTTACAGGGATTACAAGAGACCCAGTACTTC
CDR3 protein: CASSLQGLQETQYF

J gene: TRBJ2-3
D gene: .
CDR3 length: 14
V gene: TRBV12-3/TRBV12-4
clone size: .
CDR3 DNA: TGTGCCAGCAGTTTAGCTAGCGGCACAGATACGCAGTATTTT
CDR3 protein: CASSLASGTDTQYF

J gene: TRBJ2-5
D gene: .
CDR3 length: 13
V gene: TRBV7-2
clone size: few
CDR3 DNA: TGTGCCAGCAGCTTTACTAGCATTGAGACCCAGTACTTC
CDR3 protein: CASSFTSIETQYF

J gene: TRBJ2-3
D gene: .
CDR3 length: 13
V gene: TRBV5-4
clone size: few
CDR3 DNA: TGTGCCAGCAGCTCGCCAGGGGTGGAGACAACGGGTTTT
CDR3 protein: CASSSPGVETTGF

J gene: TRBJ2-7
D gene: TRBD1
CDR3 length: 13
V gene: TRBV5-1
clone size: .
CDR3 DNA: TGCGCCAGCCGCCGGGACAGGGACATAGAGCAGTACTTC
CDR3 protein: CASRRDRDIEQYF

J gene: TRBJ2-7
D gene: TRBD2
CDR3 length: 12
V gene: TRBV20-1
clone size: few
CDR3 DNA: TGCAGTGCTAGACTAGCGGGAGGCGAGCAGTACTTC
CDR3 protein: CSARLAGGEQYF

J gene: TRBJ2-1
D gene: .
CDR3 length: 14
V gene: TRBV4-2
clone size: few
CDR3 DNA: TGTGCCAGCAGCCAAGCGGGCTCTTACAATGAGCAGTTCTTC
CDR3 protein: CASSQAGSYNEQFF

J gene: TRBJ2-1
D gene: .
CDR3 length: 14
V gene: TRBV7-9
clone size: few
CDR3 DNA: TGTGCCAGCAGCTTTACGGGACTGTACAATGAGCAGTTCTTC
CDR3 protein: CASSFTGLYNEQFF

J gene: TRBJ1-2
D gene: TRBD1
CDR3 length: 18
V gene: TRBV3-1
clone size: .
CDR3 DNA: TGTGCCAGCAGCCAGGCCGGGACAGGGGGCTACCGGGGCTATGGCTACACCTTC
CDR3 protein: CASSQAGTGGYRGYGYTF

J gene: TRBJ2-3
D gene: TRBD1
CDR3 length: 15
V gene: TRBV20-1
clone size: many
CDR3 DNA: TGCAGTGCTCCGATGACAGGGTATGGGACAGATACGCAGTATTTT
CDR3 protein: CSAPMTGYGTDTQYF

J gene: TRBJ2-5
D gene: TRBD1
CDR3 length: 17
V gene: TRBV4-2
clone size: .
CDR3 DNA: TGTGCCAGCAGCCAAGCATCCCAGGGGGCGGGAAAAGAGACCCAGTACTTC
CDR3 protein: CASSQASQGAGKETQYF

J gene: TRBJ1-2
D gene: .
CDR3 length: 14
V gene: TRBV6-5
clone size: .
CDR3 DNA: TGTGCCAGCAGTGAACGAGCGGCAGGGGATGGCTACACCTTC
CDR3 protein: CASSERAAGDGYTF

J gene: TRBJ2-3
D gene: TRBD1
CDR3 length: 16
V gene: TRBV3-1
clone size: few
CDR3 DNA: TGTGCCAGCAGCCACCGACAGGGCCTACTCACAGATACGCAGTATTTT
CDR3 protein: CASSHRQGLLTDTQYF

J gene: TRBJ2-4
D gene: .
CDR3 length: 12
V gene: TRBV20-1
clone size: .
CDR3 DNA: TGCAGTGCTAGGGTTCCCCAAAACATTCAGTACTTC
CDR3 protein: CSARVPQNIQYF

J gene: TRBJ2-7
D gene: TRBD1
CDR3 length: 15
V gene: TRBV5-6
clone size: .
CDR3 DNA: TGTGCCAGCAGCAACCAGGACAGGGTAACTGTCGGGCAGTACTTC
CDR3 protein: CASSNQDRVTVGQYF

J gene: TRBJ2-3
D gene: .
CDR3 length: 14
V gene: TRBV7-2
clone size: few
CDR3 DNA: TGTGCCAGCAGCTTCGGGATCATAACAGATACGCAGTATTTT
CDR3 protein: CASSFGIITDTQYF

J gene: TRBJ1-3
D gene: .
CDR3 length: 16
V gene: TRBV12-3/TRBV12-4
clone size: .
CDR3 DNA: TGTGCCAGCATCCCAGGCTGGCAGGCGTTTGGAAACACCATATATTTT
CDR3 protein: CASIPGWQAFGNTIYF

J gene: TRBJ2-3
D gene: .
CDR3 length: 15
V gene: TRBV24-1
clone size: few
CDR3 DNA: TGTGCCACCAGTCTAAGGGGGGGACCTACAGATACGCAGTATTTT
CDR3 protein: CATSLRGGPTDTQYF

J gene: TRBJ2-1
D gene: .
CDR3 length: 13
V gene: TRBV12-3/TRBV12-4
clone size: .
CDR3 DNA: TGTGCCAGCAGTTCGCAGTCCTACAATGAGCAGTTCTTC
CDR3 protein: CASSSQSYNEQFF

J gene: TRBJ2-3
D gene: .
CDR3 length: 19
V gene: TRBV2
clone size: .
CDR3 DNA: TGTGCCAGCAGCCGCCAAGGGCTCCTAGTTAGGTTACGCACAGATACGCAGTATTTT
CDR3 protein: CASSRQGLLVRLRTDTQYF

J gene: TRBJ1-4
D gene: .
CDR3 length: 16
V gene: TRBV12-3/TRBV12-4
clone size: few
CDR3 DNA: TGTGCCAGCACCCTAAGCAGGGGAACCTCAACCGAAAAACTGTTTTTT
CDR3 protein: CASTLSRGTSTEKLFF

J gene: TRBJ2-3
D gene: .
CDR3 length: 13
V gene: TRBV5-6
clone size: .
CDR3 DNA: TGTGCCAGCAGCTTCTTTAGCACAGATACGCAGTATTTT
CDR3 protein: CASSFFSTDTQYF

J gene: TRBJ2-7
D gene: .
CDR3 length: 15
V gene: TRBV20-1
clone size: .
CDR3 DNA: TGCAGTGCTAGTCGTATTCGTGCAGGGTACTACGAGCAGTACTTC
CDR3 protein: CSASRIRAGYYEQYF

J gene: TRBJ2-7
D gene: .
CDR3 length: 15
V gene: TRBV27
clone size: few
CDR3 DNA: TGTGCCAGCAGTCTCTGGGCCCAATCCACCTACGAGCAGTACTTC
CDR3 protein: CASSLWAQSTYEQYF

J gene: TRBJ1-1
D gene: .
CDR3 length: 14
V gene: TRBV7-9
clone size: .
CDR3 DNA: TGTGCCAGCAGCAATAACGACCAGAACACTGAAGCTTTCTTT
CDR3 protein: CASSNNDQNTEAFF

J gene: TRBJ1-1
D gene: .
CDR3 length: 12
V gene: TRBV20-1
clone size: .
CDR3 DNA: TGCAGGGCCCCAGGGCTGGAAACTGAAGCTTTCTTT
CDR3 protein: CRAPGLETEAFF

J gene: TRBJ2-4
D gene: TRBD2
CDR3 length: 17
V gene: TRBV12-3/TRBV12-4
clone size: few
CDR3 DNA: TGTGCCAGCAGTTACTTAGCGGGGGGGCCGTCCAAAAACATTCAGTACTTC
CDR3 protein: CASSYLAGGPSKNIQYF

J gene: TRBJ1-1
D gene: .
CDR3 length: 15
V gene: TRBV30
clone size: .
CDR3 DNA: TGTGCCTGGAGCTTATTTCCGGCGGTGAACACTGAAGCTTTCTTT
CDR3 protein: CAWSLFPAVNTEAFF

J gene: TRBJ1-6
D gene: .
CDR3 length: 15
V gene: TRBV6-4
clone size: .
CDR3 DNA: TGTGCCAGCAGTCGGACTCAAGGCGATAATTCACCCCTCCACTTT
CDR3 protein: CASSRTQGDNSPLHF

J gene: TRBJ2-7
D gene: TRBD1
CDR3 length: 16
V gene: TRBV13
clone size: few
CDR3 DNA: TGTGCCAGCAGCGCAGGACCGGGACAGGGTAATGGTGAGCAGTACTTC
CDR3 protein: CASSAGPGQGNGEQYF

J gene: TRBJ2-3
D gene: TRBD2
CDR3 length: 14
V gene: TRBV10-3
clone size: .
CDR3 DNA: TGTGCCATCGGTGAGGACGCGGGAGACCGGCCGCAGTATTTT
CDR3 protein: CAIGEDAGDRPQYF

J gene: TRBJ2-2
D gene: TRBD1
CDR3 length: 15
V gene: TRBV19
clone size: .
CDR3 DNA: TGTGCCAGTAGGCTGACAGGGAAGATCGCCGGGGAGCTGTTTTTT
CDR3 protein: CASRLTGKIAGELFF

J gene: TRBJ1-1
D gene: TRBD1
CDR3 length: 16
V gene: TRBV5-5
clone size: .
CDR3 DNA: TGTGCCAGCAGCCGAGGACCACAGGGGGCGAACACTGAAGCTTTCTTT
CDR3 protein: CASSRGPQGANTEAFF

J gene: TRBJ2-1
D gene: .
CDR3 length: 15
V gene: TRBV7-3
clone size: few
CDR3 DNA: TGTGCCAGCAGCACCGAAGACAGAGGGTACAATGAGCAGTTCTTC
CDR3 protein: CASSTEDRGYNEQFF

J gene: TRBJ2-3
D gene: TRBD1
CDR3 length: 14
V gene: TRBV12-3/TRBV12-4
clone size: .
CDR3 DNA: TGTGCCAGCAGTCCACAGGGACAGACAGATACGCAGTATTTT
CDR3 protein: CASSPQGQTDTQYF

J gene: TRBJ1-3
D gene: .
CDR3 length: 14
V gene: TRBV12-5
clone size: .
CDR3 DNA: TGTGCTAGTGGTTTCTTCCCAGGGACGGACACCATATATTTT
CDR3 protein: CASGFFPGTDTIYF

J gene: TRBJ2-1
D gene: .
CDR3 length: 16
V gene: TRBV7-6
clone size: few
CDR3 DNA: TGTGCCAGCAGCTTAGGGGCGGGGGCCCCCTACAATGAGCAGTTCTTC
CDR3 protein: CASSLGAGAPYNEQFF

J gene: TRBJ2-4
D gene: .
CDR3 length: 14
V gene: TRBV4-1
clone size: .
CDR3 DNA: TGCGCCAGCAGCGAAAGGGTTGGCAAAAACATTCAGTACTTC
CDR3 protein: CASSERVGKNIQYF